The clone carrying this T cell receptor (beta chain) was counted a single time. Its antigen is still unknown. The libraries were made with immunoSEQ v3.0 at survey level. Here immunoSEQ multiplex PCR was the method, and the copy in TCRdb shows in-frame clones only, minus some. The table records more than 20,000 clones, over 70% of them present only once. This entry is derived from a study of long-term antiretroviral therapy in people with HIV. The study, taken as a whole, reports: CDR3 lengths in HIV samples spanned a narrower range than controls.

This clonotype originated in a man aged 50 or older with HIV. The specimen was unsorted PBMCs, collected 0.3 years after starting antiretroviral therapy.

CDR3 protein: CSVQTGQVAFF. The CDR3, as DNA: TGCAGCGTTCAGACAGGCCAAGTAGCTTTCTTT. The V gene is TRBV29-1, the J gene TRBJ1-1; weak D call: TRBD1 (6 bases). Germline CDR1 SQVTM, CDR2 ANQGSEA. This CDR3 has 11 amino acids. Trimming shortened V by 5 bases and J by 10 bases, and 14 bases separated the two germline ends.